Below, 17 T cell receptor beta chains from the same sample are listed, as sequenced in a study of blood T cell repertoires in COVID-19. The repertoire was sequenced with immunoSEQ multiplex PCR; TCRdb's copy has only in-frame clones and lacks some. The repertoire includes some 220,000 clones, around 90% of them detected once, and roughly 0.89% sits in the top ten. Sequencing input: peripheral blood. The receptors derive from a man aged 30 to 45 with COVID-19, enrolled during active disease.

V and J are TRBV19 and TRBJ2-5; D gene uncertain. CDR3 length: 12 residues. The V gene's germline CDR1 is LNHDA and CDR2 SQIVND (reference sequence). Trimming pared 6 bases from V and 0 bases from J, leaving 5 bases between. The CDR3 nucleotides read TGTGCCAGTAGCAACAACCAAGAGACCCAGTACTTC. The encoded protein is CASSNNQETQYF.

The chain links TRBV4-1 to TRBJ1-1; D unresolved. From germline, CDR1 is MGHRA and CDR2 YSYEKL. V was shortened by 0 bases and J by 1 base, with 9 bases between the two germline ends. The CDR3 has 15 residues. The DNA for the CDR3 is TGCGCCAGCAGCCAAGAGGAGACCCCGAACACTGAAGCTTTCTTT. Its translation: CASSQEETPNTEAFF.

In its sample, this clone was seen once. The chain uses TRBV18 and TRBJ1-5; 8 nucleotides align to TRBD1. The CDR3 has 14 amino acids. V shed 6 bases, J shed 5 bases, and the junction held 6 bases outside the gene matches. Germline loops: CDR1 KGHSH, CDR2 LQKENI. The CDR3 spells CASSLGQGDQPQHF. CDR3 nucleotides: TGTGCCAGCTCGCTAGGACAGGGTGATCAGCCCCAGCATTTT.

V gene TRBV19 combines with J gene TRBJ2-7, with 7 bases aligning to TRBD2. With 5 bases clipped from V and 2 bases from J, the junction kept 3 bases outside the gene matches. This CDR3 has 13 residues. The germline V gene encodes CDR1 LNHDA and CDR2 SQIVND (reference sequence). The CDR3 reads CASSSAGAYEQYF. The CDR3 DNA reads as TGTGCCAGTAGTTCGGCGGGGGCCTACGAGCAGTACTTC.

The chain employs TRBV11-2 and TRBJ2-7, with TRBD1 identical over 9 bases. The CDR3 has 16 residues. V lost 0 bases, J lost 1 base, and 4 bases stayed unmatched. From germline, CDR1 is SGHAT and CDR2 FQNNGV. In nucleotides, the CDR3 is TGTGCCAGCAGCTTAGATTTCGGGACAGGGTCCTACGAGCAGTACTTC. Residues: CASSLDFGTGSYEQYF.

The sample holds a few counts of this clone. The chain couples TRBV5-1 to TRBJ1-6; 7 bases are a match to TRBD1. Per germline, CDR1 SGHRS and CDR2 YFSETQ. The ends lost 5 bases at V and 9 bases at J; junction bases unmatched: 5. The CDR3 has 13 residues. The CDR3 loop is CASSPRQGSPLHF. CDR3 DNA sequence: TGCGCCAGCAGTCCACGACAGGGTTCACCCCTCCACTTT. The whole variable domain, filled in from reference TRBV5-1 and TRBJ1-6, reads KAGVTQTPRYLIKTRGQQVTLSCSPISGHRSVSWYQQTPGQGLQFLFEYFSETQRNKGNFPGRFSGRQFSNSRSEMNVSTLELGDSALYLCASSPRQGSPLHFGNGTRLTVT.

V usage is TRBV3-1 (or the pseudogene TRBV3-2) and J usage is TRBJ1-1, with a tentative D call TRBD1 (5 bases). This CDR3 spans 15 amino acids. Germline V gives CDR1 LGHDT, CDR2 YNNKEL (reference sequence). Trimming left V 0 bases short and J 4 bases short, with 12 bases between. The CDR3 spells CASSQEGGVATEAFF. The DNA of the CDR3 is TGTGCCAGCAGCCAAGAGGGGGGAGTTGCCACTGAAGCTTTCTTT.

The genes are TRBV5-1 and TRBJ1-1; D is unresolved. CDR1 is SGHRS, CDR2 YFSETQ, per germline. The ends were cut back, 0 bases at V and 0 bases at J, with 9 bases in the middle. The CDR3 has 15 amino acids. The CDR3 spells CASSLDFGLNTEAFF. The CDR3 region has the DNA TGCGCCAGCAGCTTGGATTTCGGGTTGAACACTGAAGCTTTCTTT.

The gene calls are TRBV5-6 and TRBJ2-2; a possible D gene is TRBD1 (5 bases). V was pared by 3 bases and J by 0 bases, with 9 bases between. Germline loops: CDR1 SGHDT, CDR2 YYEEEE. This CDR3 comprises 15 residues. As DNA, the CDR3 is TGTGCCAGCAGCTATGACAGACCGAACACCGGGGAGCTGTTTTTT. It translates to CASSYDRPNTGELFF.

By share, this clone counts as medium-sized. The rearrangement links TRBV27 to TRBJ2-7, with 11 bases fitting TRBD2. The CDR3 runs to 16 residues. Germline V CDR1 and CDR2: MNHEY, SMNVEV (reference sequence). V shed 0 bases, J shed 7 bases, and the junction held 8 bases outside the gene matches. The CDR3 nucleotides read TGTGCCAGCAGTTTATCGTTTGCTAGCGGGGGGCGTGAGCAGTACTTC. Translating it yields CASSLSFASGGREQYF.

V and J are TRBV29-1 and TRBJ2-7, with D unclear. The CDR3 consists of 12 residues. Germline CDR1 SQVTM, CDR2 ANQGSEA. With 0 bases removed from V and 6 bases from J, the gap between germline ends came to 9 bases. CDR3 sequence reads: CSVEDLGAEQYF. In DNA, the CDR3 is TGCAGCGTTGAAGACCTAGGTGCCGAGCAGTACTTC.

Points on this clone: Additional DNA sequences in this sample encode the identical CDR3. This chain links TRBV5-1 with TRBJ2-7, with TRBD1 matching over 12 bases. Germline CDR1 is SGHRS and CDR2 is YFSETQ. V dropped 3 bases and J dropped 4; count of bases not matched to a gene: 2. This CDR3 has 14 residues. As DNA, the CDR3 is TGCGCCAGCAGCTGGGGACAGGGGGCTTACGAGCAGTACTTC. Protein product: CASSWGQGAYEQYF.

The chain is built from TRBV5-1 and TRBJ2-2; 7 nucleotides agree with TRBD1. Germline CDR1 is SGHRS and CDR2 is YFSETQ. The V segment lost 7 bases and the J segment 6 bases; nucleotides outside the gene matches: 12. This CDR3 has 15 residues. CDR3 loop: CASFRGTDISGELFF. CDR3 in DNA: TGCGCCAGCTTCCGTGGGACAGATATTTCCGGGGAGCTGTTTTTT.

The rearrangement uses TRBV25-1 and TRBJ1-2; D is undetermined. Germline loops: CDR1 MGHDK, CDR2 SYGVNS. This CDR3 region has 11 residues. Trimming cost V 7 bases and J 8 bases, with 11 bases left between them. CDR3 sequence (DNA): TGTGCCAGCACGCGCGGGTACGGCTACACCTTC. Protein product: CASTRGYGYTF.

The V gene is TRBV5-1, the J gene TRBJ2-2, with a weak D call TRBD1 (8 bases). Per the germline V gene, CDR1 is SGHRS and CDR2 is YFSETQ. Trimming shortened V by 3 bases and J by 2 bases, and 20 bases separated the two germline ends. This CDR3 contains 18 residues. CDR3 bases: TGCGCCAGCAGCTCAAAACCTACAGGGGGGGTAAACACCGGGGAGCTGTTTTTT. It translates to CASSSKPTGGVNTGELFF.

The V call is TRBV6-7, the J call TRBJ2-2; the D gene is possibly TRBD1 (5 bases). TRBV6-7 is annotated as an ORF whose role is uncertain. Between the trimmed V and J ends, which lost 7 bases and 3 bases, there was a span of 21 bases. This CDR3 contains 17 residues. CDR3 DNA: TGTGCCAGCAAAACCGACAGCCTGAAAATGTACACCGGGGAGCTGTTTTTT. Translated: CASKTDSLKMYTGELFF.

The chain combines TRBV19 with TRBJ2-3, with D perhaps matching TRBD1 (7 bases). V lost 7 bases to trimming and J lost 7 bases, with 24 bases between them. CDR1 and CDR2 (germline): LNHDA, SQIVND (reference sequence). CDR3 length equals 16 residues. This CDR3 is CASTLGGTRGQHTQYF. The CDR3 DNA follows: TGTGCCAGTACCCTAGGAGGGACAAGGGGGCAGCATACGCAGTATTTT.